This T cell receptor (beta chain) derives from a study of spatial heterogeneity in lung cancer. For the study at large: Alpha-chain sequences were consistently detected less often than beta-chain sequences. Study results and limitations: The study found that expanded intratumoral alpha and beta TCR counts tracked tumor mutation counts. Of tumor T cells, an estimated coverage of about 6.4% was reached for alpha chains and 13% to 15% for beta chains.

Germline CDR1 reads MDHEN; CDR2 reads SYDVKM. The CDR3 spans 15 residues. Trimming shortened V by 5 bases and J by 2 bases, and 16 bases separated the two germline ends. Time point meaning: sample taken at primary tumor resection. Samples were obtained from approximately 72 donors, all untreated early-stage non-small cell lung cancer patients. Sequencing was performed on whole RNA extracted from tumor and nontumor lung tissue, or from frozen PBMC, and the material was left unsorted. TCRdb passed the 5' RACE reads through MiXCR, listing each CDR3 protein once. The data hold about 20,000 distinct CDR3 sequences, with roughly 15% observed a single time. This clonotype occurred many times. The antigen is unknown.

This material consisted of lung tumor tissue, taken at surgery. The chain couples TRBV28 to TRBJ2-7; D gene uncertain. The sequence was collected from a female donor with early-stage non-small cell lung cancer. The CDR3 reads CASSLGVGFAYEQYF. In nucleotides, the CDR3 is TGTGCCAGCAGTCTAGGAGTGGGGTTCGCCTACGAGCAGTACTTC.